This TCR beta chain was identified during a study of blood T cell repertoires in COVID-19. Study context: The United States, Italy and Spain supplied acute and convalescent COVID-19 samples. T cells, B-cell-depleted T cells, or PBMCs provided the cDNA or gDNA that served as material.

V was pared by 5 bases and J by 10 bases, with 17 bases between. Germline assignment: CDR1 LNHDA and CDR2 SQIVND (reference sequence). This CDR3 has 13 amino acids. How the authors handled the data: Nucleated cell counts were estimated from reference gene primer amplification. TCRdb's copy holds only in-frame clones and misses some; the assay was immunoSEQ multiplex PCR. V and J calls and clone size come straight from that table; D and trimming were deduced from the DNA. Here the sample spans around 200,000 clones, roughly 84% being singletons. This chain uses TRBV19 with TRBJ1-2, with D perhaps matching TRBD1 (6 bases). The receptor's source is an elderly woman with acute or convalescent COVID-19. The sample comprised peripheral blood. DNA for the CDR3: TGTGCCAGTAGTCGCCTAGGACAGATCGCCTACACCTTC. Translation: CASSRLGQIAYTF. The full variable domain, rest sourced from reference TRBV19 and TRBJ1-2, is DGGITQSPKYLFRKEGQNVTLSCEQNLNHDAMYWYRQDPGQGLRLIYYSQIVNDFQKGDIAEGYSVSREKKESFPLTVTSAQKNPTAFYLCASSRLGQIAYTFGSGTRLTVV.